This paragraph reports one T cell receptor (beta chain). The data were obtained in a study of CD8+ T cells in alopecia areata. This CDR3 is built from 14 residues. J was trimmed by 1 base and V by 8 bases; bases with no gene match: 6. Germline CDR1 and CDR2: LNHDA and SQIVND (reference sequence). RNA extraction and reverse transcription yielded cDNA as sequencing template. Sequenced by immunoSEQ multiplex PCR; TCRdb stores in-frame clones only, minus some. This sample has around 210,000 clones, with around 50% found just once. This sequence joins TRBV19 and TRBJ1-1; 8 bases agree with TRBD1. This sequence was found in a human donor in good health. Sequenced material: CD8+ T cells sorted from blood. This chain's CDR3 is CASRLGTGNTEAFF. The CDR3 nucleotides read TGTGCCAGTCGTCTTGGGACAGGGAACACTGAAGCTTTCTTT.